This TCR beta chain was retrieved from a study of T-cell reconstitution after alpha-beta-depleted transplantation in children. The ends were cut back, 7 bases at V and 6 bases at J, with 17 bases in the middle. The length of the CDR3 is 13 residues. The germline gives CDR1 DFQATT, CDR2 SNEGSKA (reference sequence). Researchers prepared the TCRbeta library using unique molecular identifiers, the study reports. TCRdb analysed the PCR reads with MiXCR anew, one entry per CDR3 protein. The sample consists of hundreds of thousands of distinct CDR3 sequences, 13% of them appearing once. The rearrangement uses TRBV20-1 and TRBJ2-3; the D is unclear. The source was PBMCs, collected before TCRalphabeta/CD19-depleted stem cell transplant. The source is a girl under 10 years old with congenital amegakaryocytic thrombocytopenia, due to receive a stem cell transplant. The CDR3 sequence is CSVTPTIVDTQYF. The CDR3 nucleotides are TGCAGTGTTACCCCCACAATCGTGGATACGCAGTATTTT.